Listed below are T cell receptor beta chains from one sample, sequenced in a study of cytomegalovirus exposure and HLA in healthy donors. Here immunoSEQ multiplex PCR was the method, and the copy in TCRdb shows in-frame clones only, minus some. In total, the table holds 130,000 or so clones. Sample: PBMCs. These receptor sequences come from a woman between 18 and 29 years old in good health and CMV-seronegative. Each CDR3 is given with its conserved first and last residue. Fields, in order: J gene, D gene, V gene, CDR3 DNA, CDR3 protein. D genes are given only for firm matches.

TRBJ2-1 | - | TRBV4-2 | TGTGCCAGCAGCCAACGTCTGTACAATGAGCAGTTCTTC | CASSQRLYNEQFF
TRBJ2-3 | TRBD2 | TRBV29-1 | TGCAGCGTCGGGACTAGCGGGGTTAAGTCCACAGATACGCAGTATTTT | CSVGTSGVKSTDTQYF
TRBJ1-2 | TRBD1 | TRBV2 | TGTGCCAGCAGGACGGCCTCAGGGGGCTATGGCTACACCTTC | CASRTASGGYGYTF
TRBJ1-2 | - | TRBV7-8 | TGTGCCAGCAGCCCTAGGAGAGGGGAGGTATTATCCTATGGCTACACCTTC | CASSPRRGEVLSYGYTF
TRBJ1-1 | - | TRBV7-8 | TGTGCCAGCAGCTTAGCGGTCGGGTCCACTGAAGCTTTCTTT | CASSLAVGSTEAFF
TRBJ1-2 | - | TRBV2 | TGTGCCAGCAGGTGGACTACCCTCTATGGCTACACCTTC | CASRWTTLYGYTF
TRBJ2-2 | TRBD2 | TRBV9 | TGTGCCAGCAGCGTAAACCCTGGGGTGCGGGAGACCGGGGAGCTGTTTTTT | CASSVNPGVRETGELFF
TRBJ2-1 | - | TRBV5-1 | TGCGCCAGCAGCTTGGCCGGAACTAGCTACAATGAGCAGTTCTTC | CASSLAGTSYNEQFF
TRBJ2-7 | TRBD2 | TRBV5-8 | TGTGCCAGCAGCCTGGCGGCTAGCGGGACGCACGAGCAGTACTTC | CASSLAASGTHEQYF
TRBJ1-5 | - | TRBV4-1 | TGCGCCAGCAGCCAAGTTCTGTCCCTAAATCAGCCCCAGCATTTT | CASSQVLSLNQPQHF
TRBJ2-5 | - | TRBV2 | TGTGCCAGCAGTGACCTGGAGCAGTACTTC | CASSDLEQYF
TRBJ1-2 | - | TRBV4-3 | TGCGCCAGCAGCCAAGATACCCCCGGGATAGGCTATGGCTACACCTTC | CASSQDTPGIGYGYTF
TRBJ2-7 | TRBD1 | TRBV14 | TGTGCCAGCAGCCTCGCGACAGGGGGCATGAAGTTCTACGAGCAGTACTTC | CASSLATGGMKFYEQYF
TRBJ1-1 | - | TRBV7-9 | TGTGCCAGCAGCGAGGTGACTGAAGCTTTCTTT | CASSEVTEAFF
TRBJ2-7 | - | TRBV30 | TGTGCCTGGACCAGCTCCTACGAGCAGTACTTC | CAWTSSYEQYF
TRBJ1-3 | - | TRBV9 | TGTGCCAGCAGCGTTCGGACAGACCTCTTCTCTGGAAACACCATATATTTT | CASSVRTDLFSGNTIYF
TRBJ2-2 | TRBD1 | TRBV4-3 | TGCGCCAGCAGGGTACAGGGGGCCGAGACCGGGGAGCTGTTTTTT | CASRVQGAETGELFF
TRBJ2-1 | TRBD1 | TRBV25-1 | TGTGCCAGCAGTGAATATTTTGGGACAGGGATTTCGGATGAGCAGTTCTTC | CASSEYFGTGISDEQFF
TRBJ2-3 | TRBD2 | TRBV9 | TGTGCCAGCAGCGCCTCCTTAGCGGGAGCCCCAGATACGCAGTATTTT | CASSASLAGAPDTQYF
TRBJ2-6 | - | TRBV5-4 | TGTGCCAGCACGAGTCGAGGAGGGGCCAACGTCCTGACTTTC | CASTSRGGANVLTF
TRBJ2-2 | - | TRBV7-9 | TGTGCCAGCAGCTTAGGTCAGACCGGGGAGCTGTTTTTT | CASSLGQTGELFF
TRBJ1-1 | - | TRBV10-1 | TGCGCCAGCAGTGAGTCGCCGGGGAACACTGAAGCTTTCTTT | CASSESPGNTEAFF
TRBJ2-2 | TRBD2 | TRBV5-4 | TGTGCCAGCAGCTGGGGACTAGCGGGAGCCGGGGAGCTGTTTTTT | CASSWGLAGAGELFF
TRBJ2-3 | TRBD1 | TRBV4-1 | TGCGCCAGCAGCCAAGAGGGTGGGACAGGGTTTGCAGATACGCAGTATTTT | CASSQEGGTGFADTQYF
TRBJ2-5 | TRBD2 | TRBV29-1 | TGCAGCGTTGAAGTTAGGCGGGAGGAGACCCAGTACTTC | CSVEVRREETQYF
TRBJ1-5 | - | TRBV6-1 | TGTGCCAGCAGACCTAAGTCCCGTAACCAGCCCCAGCATTTT | CASRPKSRNQPQHF